This T cell receptor beta chain comes out of a study of shared clonotypes between healthy human individuals. Profiled with immunoSEQ multiplex PCR; TCRdb holds only in-frame clones, not every one. The table includes under 2.5 million clones, approximately 90% detected once. Study outcomes and limitations: An effect of sequencing depth on clonotype sharing among donors was expected.

The germline CDR1 and CDR2 sequences are MNHEY and SMNVEV (reference sequence). The CDR3 has 13 residues. Trimming shortened V by 5 bases and J by 7 bases, and 14 bases separated the two germline ends. Only one count was recorded for this clone. The antigen is undetermined. This sequence was found in a man aged 18 to 30 in good health. Some clones in this sample may be carry-over from other donors' samples. The chain joins TRBV27 to TRBJ1-2; perhaps TRBD1 as D (6 bases). What was sequenced was naive CD4+ T cells from PBMCs. The subset was: CD45RA+ positively selected. The CDR3 bases are TGTGCCAGCAGTCCAGACAGGTTGAGTGGCTACACCTTC. Translated, it gives CASSPDRLSGYTF.